This is a list of T cell receptor delta chains from one sample in a study of Vδ1+ human thymocytes. TCRdb re-called clones from the multiplex PCR reads via CATT. This table holds 70,000 or so delta-chain clones, about 35% found once. Source material: Vdelta1+ gamma-delta thymocytes from the thymus. The receptors were gathered from a boy under two years old who had congenital heart surgery. CDR3s include the opening cysteine and the closing phenylalanine or tryptophan.

>TRDJ1|TRDV1
CALVLREYWGIRDDKRIF
>TRDJ1|TRDV1
CALGGPSYVPFVLGDLRYTEKLIF
>TRDJ1|TRDV1
CALGELTRFATDKLIF
>TRDJ1|TRDV2
CACDTVLGYTDKLIF
>TRDJ1|TRDV1
CALGEPIIPTKLPLAGTGGYADKLIF
>TRDJ1|TRDV1
CALGVGVLGDLSWRYTDKLIF
>TRDJ1|TRDV1
CALGANSGLLPPLGPRVTDKLIF
>TRDJ1|TRDV1
CALGELKGIRTDKLIF
>TRDJ1|TRDV1
CALGEKHPTDKLIF
>TRDJ1|TRDV1
CALGESPVVGDNADKLIF
>TRDJ1|TRDV1
CALGKSPSRGIHTYKLIF
>TRDJ1|TRDV1
CALGELSLTGGRSTYTDKLIF
>TRDJ1|TRDV1
CALGATRPDKLIF
>TRDJ1|TRDV1
CALTNLLPKLGDDDKLIF
>TRDJ1|TRDV1
CALGKTTPTAGWGIRRGGTDKLIF
>TRDJ2|TRDV1
CALGEGDWLPLGDTPGLTAQLFF
>TRDJ1|TRDV1
CALAHRWGPEPWYTDKLIF
>TRDJ1|TRDV1
CALGELEDSLQKYTDKLIF
>TRDJ1|TRDV1
CALGEIRDRPFFTGGRYTDKLIF
>TRDJ1|TRDV1
CALGEHHHGPHWGIQVDKLIF
>TRDJ1|TRDV1
CALGESVPSWGIREKADKLIF
>TRDJ1|TRDV1
CALGEHETSTLRRHRSSDTDKLIF
>TRDJ1|TRDV1
CALGEGGNLRRRGYTDKLIF
>TRDJ1|TRDV1
CALGELTVRRRSSELIF
>TRDJ1|TRDV1
CALGDSFPPSFWGGTPTDKLIF
>TRDJ1|TRDV2
CACDTPKGVLGDTTTDKLIF
>TRDJ1|TRDV1
CALGVTNSPWAKLIF
>TRDJ1|TRDV1
CALGNPRFLTLLGAHDKLIF
>TRDJ1|TRDV1
CALGEKRLRLLTGGLLYTDKLIF
>TRDJ1|TRDV1
CALGGSYCGPTRYTDKLIF
>TRDJ1|TRDV1
CALGGSFLRDASGYTDKLIF
>TRDJ1|TRDV1
CALGERVTMSTGGYSCPADKLIF
>TRDJ1|TRDV1
CALGAPLGITDKLIF
>TRDJ1|TRDV1
CALGEVAIRSTDKLIF
>TRDJ1|TRDV1
CALGVLYWDRTDKLIF
>TRDJ1|TRDV1
CALGDLTPPYWGPRTSDKLIF
>TRDJ1|TRDV1
CALGGNFLRVGVYTDKLIF
>TRDJ1|TRDV1
CALGERTRPGGYKADKLIF
>TRDJ1|TRDV1
CALGEPLPTGGYSGTDKLIF
>TRDJ1|TRDV1
CALGELPLPIIQRRLGDTPSYTDKLIF
>TRDJ1|TRDV1
CALGETGAYWGILDKLIF
>TRDJ1|TRDV1
CALGGFLAYTDKLIF
>TRDJ1|TRDV1
CALGEQSYASGGTYTDKLIF
>TRDJ1|TRDV1
CALGEDWGKPLYTDKLIF
>TRDJ1|TRDV1
CALGELNQTVLLGDTPGDKLIF
>TRDJ1|TRDV1
CALGELNPILPYWGTITDKLIF
>TRDJ1|TRDV3
CASLGLSSGWGIPYTDKLIF
>TRDJ1|TRDV1
CALGELCTSLGAIYPADKLIF
>TRDJ1|TRDV1
CALGEASGGPDKLIF
>TRDJ1|TRDV1
CALGERSPHSSYREWGIPNTDKLIF
>TRDJ1|TRDV1
CALGEPSPTGGYRYTDKLIF